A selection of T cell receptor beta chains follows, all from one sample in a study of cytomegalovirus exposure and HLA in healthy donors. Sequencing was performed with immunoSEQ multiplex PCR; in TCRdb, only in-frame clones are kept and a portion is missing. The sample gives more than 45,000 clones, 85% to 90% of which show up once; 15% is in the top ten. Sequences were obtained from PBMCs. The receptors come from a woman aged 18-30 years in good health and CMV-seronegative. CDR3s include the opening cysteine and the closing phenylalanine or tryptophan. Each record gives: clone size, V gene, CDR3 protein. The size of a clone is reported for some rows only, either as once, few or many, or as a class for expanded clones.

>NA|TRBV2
CASGEQGNTEAFF
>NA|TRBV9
CASSVGMAGETQYF
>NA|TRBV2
CATNQRGGGRNNEQFF
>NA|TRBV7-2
CASSLNPPDISGNTIYF
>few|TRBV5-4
CASSLAGGVLYGYTF
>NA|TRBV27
CASSFREGTGELFF
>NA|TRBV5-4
CASSLVGQGETQYF
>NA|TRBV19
CASSSVGTDTQYF
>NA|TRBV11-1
CASSSVRGTYEQYF
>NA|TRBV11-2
CASSLDLGQGEAFF
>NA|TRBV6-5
CASTPGADVHEQYF
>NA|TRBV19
CASSSKHRGRTLNTEAFF
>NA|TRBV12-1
CASSSSSRGLSTEAFF
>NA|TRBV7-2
CASSLVAGGSYNEQFF
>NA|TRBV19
CATGQGNQPQHF
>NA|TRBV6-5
CASSYSAGSDKEQYF
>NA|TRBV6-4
CASKASGGPSGQFF
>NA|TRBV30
CAWSVTGGNTIYF
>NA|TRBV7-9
CASSPLAEAFF
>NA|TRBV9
CASSEGTTNTEAFF
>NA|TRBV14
CASSQTTWNFGF
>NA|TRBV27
CASSFGQGVSPLHF
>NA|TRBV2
CASRLAGGSSYEQYF
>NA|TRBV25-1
CASSGGQGADGELFF
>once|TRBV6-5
CASMPGEAFF
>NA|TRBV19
CASSVGTGVGYEQYF
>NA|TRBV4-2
CASSHGSGGNQPQHF
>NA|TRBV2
CASSHTRRFTDTQYF
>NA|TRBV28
CASSFRTGELFF
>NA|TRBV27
CASTPPGRGRNEQYF
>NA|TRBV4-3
CASSQGAGSDEQYF
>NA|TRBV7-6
CASSLDRNLAKNIQYF
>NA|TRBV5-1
CASSLGIDRVSYEQYF
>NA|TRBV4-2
CASSRVPGQGNEQYF
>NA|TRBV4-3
CASSRLPGTSVYEQYF
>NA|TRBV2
CAQQGAISPDTQYF
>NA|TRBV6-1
CASSVGTGTGGDEQYF
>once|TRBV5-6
CASSSRQGGNYGYTF
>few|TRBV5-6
CASSLGTGSNEQFF
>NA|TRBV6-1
CAGGQTGYLDEQYF